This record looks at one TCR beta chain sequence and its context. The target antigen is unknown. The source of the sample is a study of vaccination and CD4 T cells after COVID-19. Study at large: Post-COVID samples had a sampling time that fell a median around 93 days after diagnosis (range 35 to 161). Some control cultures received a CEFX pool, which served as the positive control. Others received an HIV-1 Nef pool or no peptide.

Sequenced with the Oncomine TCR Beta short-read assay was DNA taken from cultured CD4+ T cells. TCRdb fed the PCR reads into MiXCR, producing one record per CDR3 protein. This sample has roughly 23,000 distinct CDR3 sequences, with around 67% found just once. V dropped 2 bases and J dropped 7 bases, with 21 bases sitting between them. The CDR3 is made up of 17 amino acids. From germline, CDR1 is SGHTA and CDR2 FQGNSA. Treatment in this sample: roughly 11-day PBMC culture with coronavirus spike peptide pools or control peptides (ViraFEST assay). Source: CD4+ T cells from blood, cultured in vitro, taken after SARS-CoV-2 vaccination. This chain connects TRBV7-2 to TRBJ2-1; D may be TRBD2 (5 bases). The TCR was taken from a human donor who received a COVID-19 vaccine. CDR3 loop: CASSLIGADLASNEQFF. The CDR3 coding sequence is TGTGCCAGCAGCTTAATAGGAGCGGACCTAGCCAGTAATGAGCAGTTCTTC. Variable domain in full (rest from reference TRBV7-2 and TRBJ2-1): GAGVSQSPSNKVTEKGKDVELRCDPISGHTALYWYRQSLGQGLEFLIYFQGNSAPDKSGLPSDRFSAERTGGSVSTLTIQRTQQEDSAVYLCASSLIGADLASNEQFFGPGTRLTVL.